Listed below are T cell receptor beta chains from one sample, sequenced in a study of shared clonotypes between healthy human individuals. Assay used: immunoSEQ multiplex PCR; TCRdb lists only in-frame clones, some missing. The sample holds 500,000 to 700,000 clones, 85% to 95% seen once. Sequencing was carried out using naive CD8+ T cells sorted from blood. The receptor set was obtained from a woman aged 25 to 39 in good health. Each CDR3 is given with its conserved first and last residue. Each record gives: D gene, V gene, J gene, clone size, CDR3 protein, CDR3 DNA. D genes are given only for firm matches. The size of a clone is reported for some rows only, either as once, few or many, or as a class for expanded clones.

D: -
V: TRBV27
J: TRBJ2-1
size: -
CDR3: CASSLSAGTGINEQFF
DNA: TGTGCCAGCAGTTTATCGGCAGGGACTGGGATCAATGAGCAGTTCTTC

D: TRBD1
V: TRBV6-5
J: TRBJ1-2
size: -
CDR3: CASSSDRGRFYYGYTF
DNA: TGTGCCAGCAGTTCGGACAGGGGGCGCTTTTACTATGGCTACACCTTC

D: TRBD2
V: TRBV27
J: TRBJ2-7
size: -
CDR3: CASSLSAGDPYEQYF
DNA: TGTGCCAGCAGTTTATCGGCGGGGGATCCCTACGAGCAGTACTTC

D: TRBD2
V: TRBV28
J: TRBJ2-1
size: -
CDR3: CASSLGGTSSYNEQFF
DNA: TGTGCCAGCAGTTTGGGGGGGACCAGCTCCTACAATGAGCAGTTCTTC

D: -
V: TRBV2
J: TRBJ2-5
size: once
CDR3: CASSEEAGGEWETQYF
DNA: TGTGCCAGCAGTGAAGAGGCAGGTGGGGAATGGGAGACCCAGTACTTC

D: TRBD1
V: TRBV6-6
J: TRBJ2-7
size: -
CDR3: CASSYSDRLYEQYF
DNA: TGTGCCAGCAGTTACTCGGACAGGCTCTACGAGCAGTACTTC

D: TRBD2
V: TRBV13
J: TRBJ2-7
size: -
CDR3: CASSSRTSGGYEQYF
DNA: TGTGCCAGCAGCTCCAGGACTAGCGGGGGGTACGAGCAGTACTTC

D: TRBD1
V: TRBV9
J: TRBJ1-4
size: -
CDR3: CASSPRDRGDEKLFF
DNA: TGTGCCAGCAGCCCGCGGGACAGGGGAGATGAAAAACTGTTTTTT

D: -
V: TRBV5-4
J: TRBJ2-3
size: once
CDR3: CASSFGDTQYF
DNA: TGTGCCAGCAGCTTTGGTGATACGCAGTATTTT

D: TRBD1
V: TRBV29-1
J: TRBJ2-5
size: -
CDR3: CSVQGTGAEQYF
DNA: TGCAGCGTTCAGGGGACAGGGGCAGAGCAGTACTTC

D: -
V: TRBV7-9
J: TRBJ1-4
size: -
CDR3: CASSLTDTGATNEKLFF
DNA: TGTGCCAGCAGCTTAACGGACACGGGAGCAACTAATGAAAAACTGTTTTTT

D: TRBD2
V: TRBV9
J: TRBJ2-1
size: -
CDR3: CASSVDLAGVVGEQFF
DNA: TGTGCCAGCAGCGTAGACCTAGCGGGAGTGGTGGGTGAGCAGTTCTTC

D: TRBD1
V: TRBV7-9
J: TRBJ2-7
size: -
CDR3: CASSIKPGQSYYEQYF
DNA: TGTGCCAGCAGCATCAAGCCGGGACAGAGTTACTACGAGCAGTACTTC

D: -
V: TRBV28
J: TRBJ2-7
size: once
CDR3: CASSLRDLSYEQYF
DNA: TGTGCCAGCAGTTTGAGAGACCTCTCCTACGAGCAGTACTTC

D: TRBD1
V: TRBV2
J: TRBJ1-2
size: -
CDR3: CASRGDRYGYTF
DNA: TGTGCCAGCAGGGGGGACAGATATGGCTACACCTTC

D: TRBD2
V: TRBV11-1
J: TRBJ2-3
size: -
CDR3: CASSLPRLAGESDTQYF
DNA: TGTGCCAGCAGCCTTCCTCGACTAGCGGGAGAGTCAGATACGCAGTATTTT

D: -
V: TRBV28
J: TRBJ2-5
size: -
CDR3: CASSFGTGAKVPPETQYF
DNA: TGTGCCAGCAGTTTCGGGACTGGGGCAAAAGTCCCCCCGGAGACCCAGTACTTC

D: TRBD2
V: TRBV13
J: TRBJ2-5
size: -
CDR3: CASSSDGGAQETQYF
DNA: TGTGCCAGCAGCTCGGACGGGGGGGCACAAGAGACCCAGTACTTC

D: -
V: TRBV7-8
J: TRBJ2-1
size: -
CDR3: CASSLVGSTSYNEQFF
DNA: TGTGCCAGCAGCTTAGTAGGGAGTACCTCCTACAATGAGCAGTTCTTC

D: -
V: TRBV30
J: TRBJ2-7
size: -
CDR3: CAWSGSGTYEQYF
DNA: TGTGCCTGGAGTGGGTCGGGGACCTACGAGCAGTACTTC

D: -
V: TRBV4-1
J: TRBJ1-2
size: -
CDR3: CASSQDSRADGGYTF
DNA: TGCGCCAGCAGCCAAGATTCCCGGGCAGACGGCGGCTACACCTTC

D: -
V: TRBV2
J: TRBJ1-5
size: once
CDR3: CASSWIRGGSDQPQHF
DNA: TGTGCCAGCAGTTGGATCCGGGGCGGGTCCGATCAGCCCCAGCATTTT

D: TRBD1
V: TRBV2
J: TRBJ2-7
size: -
CDR3: CASISGTGYEQYF
DNA: TGTGCCAGCATTTCCGGGACAGGGTACGAGCAGTACTTC

D: TRBD2
V: TRBV4-2
J: TRBJ2-7
size: -
CDR3: CASSQDPGLAVYEQYF
DNA: TGTGCCAGCAGCCAAGATCCGGGACTAGCAGTCTACGAGCAGTACTTC

D: TRBD1
V: TRBV4-1
J: TRBJ1-1
size: -
CDR3: CASSQNRGRAEAFF
DNA: TGCGCCAGCAGCCAGAACAGGGGTCGGGCTGAAGCTTTCTTT

D: -
V: TRBV13
J: TRBJ2-6
size: -
CDR3: CASSPTLSGANVLTF
DNA: TGTGCCAGCAGCCCCACCCTCTCAGGGGCCAACGTCCTGACTTTC

D: -
V: TRBV30
J: TRBJ2-3
size: -
CDR3: CAWSTKQGGTDTQYF
DNA: TGTGCCTGGTCGACTAAACAGGGGGGGACAGATACGCAGTATTTT

D: -
V: TRBV9
J: TRBJ1-1
size: -
CDR3: CASSVEKGRVTEAFF
DNA: TGTGCCAGCAGCGTAGAAAAGGGGAGGGTCACTGAAGCTTTCTTT

D: TRBD2
V: TRBV28
J: TRBJ2-1
size: -
CDR3: CASSLTSGEYNEQFF
DNA: TGTGCCAGCAGCTTGACTAGCGGAGAATACAATGAGCAGTTCTTC

D: -
V: TRBV2
J: TRBJ1-2
size: -
CDR3: CASNGGANYGYTF
DNA: TGTGCCAGCAATGGGGGAGCTAACTATGGCTACACCTTC

D: -
V: TRBV11-2
J: TRBJ2-7
size: few
CDR3: CASSWDPTEQYF
DNA: TGTGCCAGCAGCTGGGACCCGACCGAGCAGTACTTC

D: -
V: TRBV29-1
J: TRBJ2-7
size: once
CDR3: CSVEDRLYEQYF
DNA: TGCAGCGTTGAAGACAGGCTATACGAGCAGTACTTC

D: -
V: TRBV6-1
J: TRBJ2-1
size: -
CDR3: CASSELSGRREQFF
DNA: TGTGCCAGCAGTGAATTATCAGGCCGACGGGAGCAGTTCTTC

D: -
V: TRBV7-8
J: TRBJ2-7
size: few
CDR3: CASSLGFSYEQYF
DNA: TGTGCCAGCAGCCTAGGGTTCTCCTACGAGCAGTACTTC

D: TRBD2
V: TRBV6-5
J: TRBJ2-7
size: -
CDR3: CASRDPGLASYEQYF
DNA: TGTGCCAGCAGAGATCCGGGACTAGCCTCCTACGAGCAGTACTTC

D: TRBD2
V: TRBV7-9
J: TRBJ2-3
size: -
CDR3: CASSLARRGVDTDTQYF
DNA: TGTGCCAGCAGCTTAGCCCGTCGGGGGGTGGACACAGATACGCAGTATTTT

D: -
V: TRBV5-6
J: TRBJ2-1
size: -
CDR3: CASSGESLEQFF
DNA: TGTGCCAGCAGCGGGGAGTCTTTGGAGCAGTTCTTC

D: -
V: TRBV5-6
J: TRBJ2-7
size: -
CDR3: CASSFGDRSSYEQYF
DNA: TGTGCCAGCAGCTTTGGTGACAGGAGCTCCTACGAGCAGTACTTC

D: TRBD2
V: TRBV5-1
J: TRBJ2-1
size: -
CDR3: CASSLGLAVGNEQFF
DNA: TGCGCCAGCAGCTTGGGACTAGCGGTTGGGAATGAGCAGTTCTTC

D: -
V: TRBV10-2
J: TRBJ2-7
size: -
CDR3: CASSEAAGLSNEQYF
DNA: TGCGCCAGCAGTGAGGCGGCAGGGCTTTCCAACGAGCAGTACTTC

D: -
V: TRBV4-1
J: TRBJ1-6
size: -
CDR3: CASSPAPSDNSPLHF
DNA: TGCGCCAGCAGCCCGGCTCCTTCCGACAATTCACCCCTCCACTTT

D: TRBD2
V: TRBV7-6
J: TRBJ2-1
size: -
CDR3: CASSSHASGRAGNEQFF
DNA: TGTGCCAGCAGCTCCCACGCGAGCGGGAGGGCTGGAAATGAGCAGTTCTTC

D: -
V: TRBV7-9
J: TRBJ2-3
size: once
CDR3: CASSLPFLSSTDTQYF
DNA: TGTGCCAGCAGCTTACCTTTTCTATCTAGCACAGATACGCAGTATTTT

D: TRBD2
V: TRBV6-5
J: TRBJ2-1
size: -
CDR3: CASSEAGAYEQFF
DNA: TGTGCCAGCAGTGAAGCGGGAGCCTATGAGCAGTTCTTC

D: -
V: TRBV27
J: TRBJ2-7
size: few
CDR3: CASRRDASYEQYF
DNA: TGTGCCAGCCGCCGGGATGCCTCCTACGAGCAGTACTTC

D: TRBD1
V: TRBV28
J: TRBJ1-1
size: -
CDR3: CASSTPGGRTEAFF
DNA: TGTGCCAGCAGTACCCCAGGGGGCAGGACTGAAGCTTTCTTT

D: -
V: TRBV5-8
J: TRBJ2-7
size: -
CDR3: CASSQGYEQYF
DNA: TGTGCCAGCAGCCAGGGGTACGAGCAGTACTTC

D: -
V: TRBV5-8
J: TRBJ1-5
size: -
CDR3: CASSLAGTINQPQHF
DNA: TGTGCCAGCAGCTTGGCCGGGACTATCAATCAGCCCCAGCATTTT

D: TRBD2
V: TRBV2
J: TRBJ2-7
size: -
CDR3: CASSRLAGDYEQYF
DNA: TGTGCCAGCAGTCGACTAGCGGGAGACTACGAGCAGTACTTC

D: -
V: TRBV7-8
J: TRBJ1-1
size: once
CDR3: CASSLFRSRDTEAFF
DNA: TGTGCCAGCAGCTTATTTCGGTCAAGGGACACTGAAGCTTTCTTT

D: -
V: TRBV13
J: TRBJ2-1
size: -
CDR3: CASSSAQGNNEQFF
DNA: TGTGCCAGCAGCTCGGCGCAGGGTAACAATGAGCAGTTCTTC

D: -
V: TRBV4-1
J: TRBJ1-2
size: -
CDR3: CASSPTSALEGYTF
DNA: TGCGCCAGCAGCCCGACTTCTGCCTTGGAGGGCTACACCTTC

D: TRBD2
V: TRBV5-1
J: TRBJ2-1
size: -
CDR3: CASSLGLAYPVENEQFF
DNA: TGCGCCAGCAGCTTGGGACTAGCGTACCCCGTTGAAAATGAGCAGTTCTTC

D: TRBD1
V: TRBV7-6
J: TRBJ1-2
size: -
CDR3: CASSNGQGAIGYTF
DNA: TGTGCCAGCAGCAACGGACAGGGGGCTATTGGCTACACCTTC

D: TRBD2
V: TRBV4-1
J: TRBJ2-5
size: -
CDR3: CASSPGLAGGYQETQYF
DNA: TGCGCCAGCAGCCCGGGACTAGCGGGGGGCTACCAAGAGACCCAGTACTTC

D: -
V: TRBV5-6
J: TRBJ2-3
size: -
CDR3: CASSLVSSTDTQYF
DNA: TGTGCCAGCAGCTTGGTATCTAGCACAGATACGCAGTATTTT

D: -
V: TRBV4-2
J: TRBJ2-7
size: few
CDR3: CASRLDPQYF
DNA: TGTGCCAGCAGGCTAGATCCCCAGTACTTC